The clone carrying this T cell receptor beta chain was found many times. This sample was included in a study of T cells in Graves' hyperthyroidism and ophthalmopathy. Researchers amplified the TCR beta CDR3 regions from RNA transcripts. A first-round RT-PCR of the TCR CDR3 used the HTBI primer set. MiXCR, applied by TCRdb to the multiplex PCR reads, yields one record per CDR3 protein. Of about 350,000 distinct CDR3 sequences listed, 14% were seen once; the top ten hold about 26%. The CDR3 loop spans 16 amino acids. CDR1 DFQATT and CDR2 SNEGSKA come from the germline V gene (reference sequence). The germline V and J ends were trimmed by 4 bases and 5 bases, with 23 bases remaining between them.

This receptor was obtained from a woman aged 25 to 39 with Graves' hyperthyroidism. J is TRBJ2-5 and V is TRBV20-1; perhaps D is TRBD1 or TRBD2 (5 bases each). Sample: blood. CDR3 DNA sequence: TGCAGTGCTACTCCCGGGGACGCCCGGCAATGGGAGACCCAGTACTTC. As protein: CSATPGDARQWETQYF.